A selection of T cell receptor beta chains follows, all from one sample in a study of CD8+ T cells in alopecia areata. The method was immunoSEQ multiplex PCR; TCRdb's version includes in-frame clones alone and lacks a portion of them. The table lists roughly 150,000 clones, over 70% of them singletons. The material sequenced was CD8+ T cells sorted from blood, taken at week 0. The receptor source for this set is a human donor with alopecia areata. Each CDR3 is given with its conserved first and last residue. A D gene is named only where the DNA matches it firmly. Rows may omit the clone size; those that give it use once, few, many or a size class.

J gene	clone size	D gene	V gene	CDR3 DNA	CDR3 protein
TRBJ2-7	.	TRBD1	TRBV28	TGTGCCAGCAGTTTCTCAGGGGGCTGGTACGAGCAGTACTTC	CASSFSGGWYEQYF
TRBJ2-1	.	.	TRBV15	TGTGCCACCAGGGTCGGTACGGGAAACAATGAGCAGTTCTTC	CATRVGTGNNEQFF
TRBJ2-1	few	.	TRBV11-1	TGTGCCAGCAGCCGCGAAAGCTCCTACAATGAGCAGTTCTTC	CASSRESSYNEQFF
TRBJ2-7	.	.	TRBV30	TGTGCCTGGAGTGCCGACAGTTACGAGCAGTACTTC	CAWSADSYEQYF
TRBJ2-1	.	TRBD2	TRBV2	TGTGCCAGCAGTGGCCGGGGTAGCGGGATTGATGAGCAGTTCTTC	CASSGRGSGIDEQFF
TRBJ2-6	few	.	TRBV4-2	TGTGCCAGCAGCCGAGCTTCTGGGGCCAACGTCCTGACTTTC	CASSRASGANVLTF
TRBJ2-3	.	TRBD2	TRBV4-2	TGTGCCAGCAGCCAAGATGGAGCGGGAGTCACAGATACGCAGTATTTT	CASSQDGAGVTDTQYF
TRBJ2-7	.	.	TRBV29-1	TGCAGCGTTGGCGACGCGGGTTTAAACTCCTACGAGCAGTACTTC	CSVGDAGLNSYEQYF
TRBJ2-1	once	TRBD2	TRBV4-1	TGCGCCAGCAGCCAAGGCCTTACTAGCGGCCCAACGAATGAGCAGTTCTTC	CASSQGLTSGPTNEQFF
TRBJ2-5	.	.	TRBV4-1	TGCGCCAGCAGCCAAGATCCGGGCGAGGGGCGGGCGGGAGAGACCCAGTACTTC	CASSQDPGEGRAGETQYF
TRBJ2-1	.	TRBD1	TRBV4-1	TGCGCCAGCAGCCAGGGACAGGGGGGCAATGAGCAGTTCTTC	CASSQGQGGNEQFF
TRBJ2-3	.	TRBD2	TRBV4-1	TGCGCCAGCAGCCGGGCTAGCGGCCCTAGCACAGATACGCAGTATTTT	CASSRASGPSTDTQYF
TRBJ2-7	once	.	TRBV9	TGTGCCAGCAGCGTAGAAACATCCTCAAGCTACGAGCAGTACTTC	CASSVETSSSYEQYF
TRBJ2-2	.	TRBD2	TRBV9	TGTGCCAGCAGCTTTAGACTAGCGGGCACCGGGGAGCTGTTTTTT	CASSFRLAGTGELFF
TRBJ1-1	.	.	TRBV7-9	TGTGCCAGCAGCTTCGGAGGGGGGATGAACACTGAAGCTTTCTTT	CASSFGGGMNTEAFF
TRBJ2-3	.	.	TRBV2	TGTGCCAGCAGTGTATTCCGCACAGATACGCAGTATTTT	CASSVFRTDTQYF
TRBJ1-1	.	.	TRBV19	TGTGCCAGTCGGGGAGGGAACACTGAAGCTTTCTTT	CASRGGNTEAFF
TRBJ2-3	.	.	TRBV10-2	TGCGCCAGCAGTGCTGGAATCACAGATACGCAGTATTTT	CASSAGITDTQYF
TRBJ1-5	.	.	TRBV6-1	TGTGCCAGCAGTGAACAAGGCAGTCTACGTAGCAATCAGCCCCAGCATTTT	CASSEQGSLRSNQPQHF
TRBJ2-7	few	TRBD1	TRBV29-1	TGCAGCGTTGTCGGGACAGGGGGCTACGAGCAGTACTTC	CSVVGTGGYEQYF
TRBJ1-5	once	.	TRBV4-1	TGCGCCAGCAGCGCGGAGGGAGGGAGCAATCAGCCCCAGCATTTT	CASSAEGGSNQPQHF
TRBJ2-2	.	TRBD2	TRBV2	TGTGCCAGCCGTTGGGGACTAGCCCTACCCGGGGAGCTGTTTTTT	CASRWGLALPGELFF
TRBJ2-7	.	.	TRBV27	TGTGCCAGCAGTATGAGACCGGACAGCCCCTACGAGCAGTACTTC	CASSMRPDSPYEQYF
TRBJ1-4	.	.	TRBV6-5	TGTGCCAGCAGTTATGGAGGGGTTAATGAAAAACTGTTTTTT	CASSYGGVNEKLFF
TRBJ2-1	.	.	TRBV18	TGTGCCAGCTCACCATTCTCCATCGACAGCGAGCAATCGAGCTCCTACAATGAGCAGTTCTTC	CASSPFSIDSEQSSSYNEQFF
TRBJ2-5	.	TRBD1	TRBV6-5	TGTGCCAGCAGTTCCACCGGGACAGGGCAAGAGACCCAGTACTTC	CASSSTGTGQETQYF
TRBJ2-3	once	.	TRBV7-9	TGTGCCAGCAGCGCCCGGAGGGGTTCGTCAGATACGCAGTATTTT	CASSARRGSSDTQYF
TRBJ1-4	.	TRBD1	TRBV4-1	TGCGCCAGCGGTATCACAGGGGCAACTAATGAAAAACTGTTTTTT	CASGITGATNEKLFF
TRBJ1-2	.	.	TRBV1	TGCACCAGCAGCCCCGCCGGCTATGGCTACACCTTC	CTSSPAGYGYTF
TRBJ2-2	.	TRBD1	TRBV29-1	TGCAGCGGGGGGGGGACAGGGGCTACGAACACCGGGGAGCTGTTTTTT	CSGGGTGATNTGELFF
TRBJ1-6	.	.	TRBV2	TGTGCCAGCACCATAGCGACCGATAATTCACCCCTCCACTTT	CASTIATDNSPLHF
TRBJ2-3	.	.	TRBV29-1	TGCAGCGTTGAAGAGGGTTATAGCACAGATACGCAGTATTTT	CSVEEGYSTDTQYF
TRBJ2-1	once	TRBD2	TRBV5-5	TGTGCCAGCAGCTCTCTAGCGGGGTATACCTACAATGAGCAGTTCTTC	CASSSLAGYTYNEQFF
TRBJ2-2	.	.	TRBV7-8	TGTGCCAGCAGCTTAGCGAGCAGGGGGAACACCGGGGAGCTGTTTTTT	CASSLASRGNTGELFF
TRBJ2-7	.	.	TRBV5-1	TGCGCCAGCAGCTTGTATCAGGGTTTGAACGAGCAGTACTTC	CASSLYQGLNEQYF
TRBJ1-2	few	.	TRBV27	TGTGCCAACCCTGGCCGGGACTCAAGACTCTATGGCTACACCTTC	CANPGRDSRLYGYTF
TRBJ2-7	.	TRBD1	TRBV7-9	TGTGCCAGCAGCTACAGTGTGGGACAGGGGGCTTCCTACGAGCAGTACTTC	CASSYSVGQGASYEQYF
TRBJ1-1	.	.	TRBV30	TGTGCCTGGAGTGAGGTAACGGCGGAAGCTTTCTTT	CAWSEVTAEAFF
TRBJ2-7	.	.	TRBV6-5	TGTGCCAGCAGCTCTCTTTACGAGCAGTACTTC	CASSSLYEQYF
TRBJ2-7	.	TRBD2	TRBV5-6	TGTGCCAGCAGCTTGAGCGGGAGAAACGAGCAGTACTTC	CASSLSGRNEQYF
TRBJ2-5	.	.	TRBV19	TGTGCCAGTAGTATAGTGGAGACAGGAACCCAGTACTTC	CASSIVETGTQYF
TRBJ2-7	once	.	TRBV7-9	TGTGCCAGCAGCTTTTCGTACGAGCAGTACTTC	CASSFSYEQYF
TRBJ2-6	.	.	TRBV29-1	TGCAGCGTTGCACCTGAGGGAACCAACGTCCTGACTTTC	CSVAPEGTNVLTF
TRBJ1-1	.	.	TRBV5-6	TGTGCCAGCAGCTTGGCTCTTGAACTCGAAGCTTTCTTT	CASSLALELEAFF
TRBJ2-7	.	.	TRBV29-1	TGCAGCGTTGAAGCACCGGGCCCCAGCTCCTACGAGCAGTACTTC	CSVEAPGPSSYEQYF
TRBJ1-5	.	TRBD1	TRBV2	TGTGCCAGCAGTTCCGACAGGGGAAGCAATCAGCCCCAGCATTTT	CASSSDRGSNQPQHF